A single T cell receptor beta chain is shown here with its context. What this receptor recognizes is not known. Base qualities are missing; no much larger clone stands one base away. From its cysteine to its phenylalanine, the CDR3 spans 13 amino acids. Only CDR3 DNA is held: 39 bases, read in frame from base 1. From a lookup of the germline V gene (reference sequence), CDR1 and CDR2 are SGHNT and YYREEE. After removal of 5 bases from V and 4 bases from J, the junction retains 5 bases not matched to a gene. TCRbeta CDR3 regions were amplified from genomic DNA using the immunoSEQ Assay, a bias-controlled multiplex PCR. The study's processing was this. Within the assay, amplification of reference gene primers was used to estimate how many nucleated cells each sample contained. Sequence reads were collapsed and filtered to measure the absolute abundance of every unique TCRbeta CDR3 rearrangement. For each sample, productive Simpson clonality was calculated by taking the square root of Simpson's diversity index across productive rearrangements. TCRdb took over this immuneACCESS table, retaining in-frame rearrangements with V and J assigned. Such tables are incomplete; in checked studies, under half of the missing clones stem from an unresolved V gene, and the remainder is unexplained. V, J and clone size reflect that table, while D and trimming were determined from the DNA. Recorded for this sample are some 150,000 clones; roughly 82% of them occurred a single time. Together, the top ten hold 7.2% of the sample.

The sample originates from a study of blood T cell repertoires in COVID-19 (dated by TCRdb to 2020 to 2022). About the full investigation: Samples from collaborators originated in the United States, Italy and Spain and spanned both the acute and convalescent phases of COVID-19. The material from the prospective study consisted of cDNA or gDNA derived from T cells, B-cell-depleted T cells, or PBMCs. Subjects who had been exposed to COVID-19, were actively infected with it, or had recovered from it provided the deeply sampled blood TCRbeta repertoires that made up the dataset. The repertoires were released in a freely available public database intended as a resource for research on the immune response to SARS-CoV-2. The samples were drawn from two sources: the first 160 participants of the ongoing ImmuneRACE study, and fewer than 1,500 subjects contributed by 6 global collaborators. Sample metadata almost always included a de-identified subject ID, COVID-19 status, age in years and sex. Where available, HLA class I and class II types were obtained from metadata supplied by the sample provider rather than from assay-based typing.

The paper's findings and limits, for the study overall: Clinical and demographic metadata were provided uncurated, with the amount varying by source and participant.

The collaborating institutions used their own protocols to collect whole blood in K2EDTA tubes. For TCRbeta analysis, collaborators shipped samples as frozen whole blood, isolated PBMCs, or DNA extracted from either of those sample types. Sample: peripheral blood. The sequence joins TRBV5-4 to TRBJ1-2; TRBD1 fits 7 bases in the junction. This clonotype was sampled from a woman in her forties or fifties in a cohort sampled during active or convalescent COVID-19. The DNA sequence is given as TGTGCCAGCAGAATAGGGACAGTCTATGGCTACACCTTC. This encodes CASRIGTVYGYTF.